These 2 T cell receptor beta chains were all obtained from the same sample, sequenced in a study of T cell responses to AZD1222 COVID-19 vaccine. The assay was immunoSEQ multiplex PCR, and TCRdb's table has in-frame clones only and misses some. Among approximately 150,000 clones, 87% were seen once, and the ten largest hold 2.5% to 3%. The sample was peripheral blood, taken on day 0 of AZD1222 vaccination. Receptors were obtained from an adult in good health.

This rearrangement joins TRBV3-1 (or the pseudogene TRBV3-2) to TRBJ2-5; 12 nucleotides line up with TRBD2. Germline CDR1 and CDR2: LGHDT and YNNKEL (reference sequence). V lost 4 bases and J lost 5; bases outside the gene matches: 5. The CDR3 sequence is 15 residues long. The CDR3 DNA sequence: TGTGCCAGCAGCCCCGGACTAGCGGGAACGGAGACCCAGTACTTC. This sequence encodes CASSPGLAGTETQYF.

The chain couples TRBV5-1 to TRBJ2-5; 9 nucleotides line up with TRBD1. V was clipped by 2 bases and J by 2 bases; unmatched bases: 4. The CDR3 extends over 15 amino acids. In germline, CDR1 is SGHRS, CDR2 YFSETQ. CDR3 in DNA: TGCGCCAGCAGCTTACAGGGGGCGATACAAGAGACCCAGTACTTC. It specifies CASSLQGAIQETQYF.